The text below deals with one T cell receptor (beta chain). Its binding antigen is unknown. No per-base quality is available; no much larger clone lies one base away. The source of the sample is a study of shared clonotypes between healthy human individuals (dated by TCRdb to about 2020). In terms of the full investigation: The cohort comprised a couple of women and a few men aged 18 to 49 years. Each donor's leukapheresis produced roughly between roughly 0.85 and 9 billion PBMCs. Blood TCR repertoires of several healthy adults were deeply sequenced to estimate repertoire size and the extent of clonotype sharing between individuals. Libraries were prepared and TCR repertoires were sequenced by different laboratories using diverse techniques, in order to increase sequencing depth and limit assay-specific biases. For each donor, CD4 naive and CD4 memory were each run on three plates, CD8 naive on two plates, and CD8 memory on one plate.

V sheds 4 bases and J sheds 3 bases, leaving 13 bases between their ends. The CDR3, from cysteine to phenylalanine, totals 14 residues. The retained sequence is limited to the CDR3, 42 bases, with the frame set at the first base. Sequences MGHRA (CDR1) and YSYEKL (CDR2) are obtained from the germline V gene. Using the deep immunoSEQ assay, TCR CDR3 regions were amplified from genomic DNA by multiplex PCR. For each cell subset, the extracted genomic DNA was distributed evenly across all wells of several immunoSEQ 96-well plates, and each plate served as one replicate. For sorted subsets, approximately 210 ng of genomic DNA, equivalent to around 29,000 T cell genomes, went into each replicate PCR. Purified libraries were quantified with a Qubit 3.0 fluorometer, sized on a Bioanalyzer 2100, and re-quantified with the KAPA Library Quantification kit. Every immunoSEQ 96-well plate was sequenced on a dedicated single-read 150-cycle Illumina NextSeq 550 flow cell. From the authors' description of their analysis: Because the immunoSEQ output included only junctional sequences and no quality scores, the filtering could not be the same as the filtering used for full-length reads. Sequences were annotated with PyIR, a Python wrapper for IgBLAST v1.9, using IMGT germline references to assign V/J genes and CDR3. Reads with weak V/J assignments (E-value above 1e-6), missing CDR3, stop codons, out-of-frame junctions, or ambiguous translated residues were removed. V3J clonotypes were defined by identical inferred V gene, J gene, and CDR3 amino acid sequence. Percentage overlap between repertoires was computed as shared unique clonotypes divided by the size of the smaller repertoire. RTK rarefaction, the Chao1 estimator, and Recon v2.1 estimates of unobserved clonotypes were used to assess repertoire richness. Generation probabilities for all TCRbeta clonotypes obtained by the gDNA method from a few donors were computed using OLGA. TCRdb took over this immuneACCESS table, retaining in-frame rearrangements with V and J assigned. Such tables are incomplete; in checked studies, under half of the missing clones stem from an unresolved V gene, and the remainder is unexplained. That table is the source of V, J and clone size, and D and trimming were worked out from the DNA. The sample records over a million clones, about 98.5% of which are singletons. The ten top clones hold 0.36% of the sample.

Study-wide conclusions, independent of this receptor: Higher generation probabilities were observed for clonotypes shared by all four sorted-subset donors than for non-shared clonotypes. Rarefaction of sorted-subset datasets indicated incomplete sequencing despite the large sequencing depth. Because the study included a small number of donors, the genetic and exposure-history diversity represented was limited. When several donors were compared, the shared fraction of clonotypes was about 5.2% for naive CD4, around 4% for naive CD8, more than 2% for memory CD4, and 0.3% to 0.5% for memory CD8. Pairwise subsampling led to the expectation that sequencing depth would affect the degree of clonotype sharing among donors. Only blood was sampled, and tissue TCR repertoires likely differ from those in blood. Naive subsets generally had larger estimated clonotype richness than memory subsets.

Donors were healthy HIV-negative adults with no recently reported acute infections or vaccinations. Every donor was a Caucasian adult living in Nashville, Tennessee, USA. CD4+ T cells were enriched by magnetic negative selection; naive cells were then positively selected on CD45RA, and the negative fraction formed the memory subset. Blood was obtained by leukapheresis, after which PBMCs were separated by Ficoll-Histopaque density gradient centrifugation and cryopreserved in liquid nitrogen vapor phase. Analytical flow cytometry was used to check the purity and quantity of each magnetically sorted T cell population. Genomic DNA was isolated from every sorted fraction and measured by UV absorbance on a Nanodrop 2000c.

The sequence was obtained from a young man in good health. The sequenced sample was naive CD4+ T cells sorted from blood. The cell subset or site label corresponds to: CD45RA+ positively selected. This chain is built from TRBV4-1 and TRBJ2-7; the D region possibly corresponds to TRBD2 (6 bases align). The DNA sequence is TGCGCCAGCAGCCCCACGGGACTCATCTACGAGCAGTACTTC. This encodes CASSPTGLIYEQYF.